Listed here are 21 T cell receptor beta chains from one sample, sequenced in a study of blood T cell repertoires in COVID-19. Here immunoSEQ multiplex PCR was the method, and the copy in TCRdb shows in-frame clones only, minus some. The sample has about 42,000 clones, about 87% seen once. The specimen sequenced was peripheral blood. These receptors were collected from a human donor in a cohort sampled during active COVID-19.

The table lists this clone with a count of one. The chain uses TRBV7-2 and TRBJ2-7; 7 bases line up with TRBD2. CDR1 and CDR2 (germline): SGHTA, FQGNSA. V trimming: 4 bases; J trimming: 2 bases; junction bases outside the gene matches: 11. This CDR3 contains 16 residues. CDR3 region: CASSSPPGLPPYEQYF. CDR3 sequence (DNA): TGTGCCAGCAGCTCCCCTCCGGGACTACCTCCCTACGAGCAGTACTTC.

The chain recombines TRBV12-5 with TRBJ2-3; D is possibly TRBD2 (5 bases). V shed 3 bases and J shed 3 bases, with 7 bases lying between them. Germline loops: CDR1 LGHNT, CDR2 FRNRAP. This CDR3 is built from 13 residues. Here the CDR3 DNA reads TGTGCTAGTGGTTTCGGGGAGACAGATACGCAGTATTTT. Translated: CASGFGETDTQYF.

In its sample, this clone was seen once. J is TRBJ2-3 and V is TRBV4-3; 9 bases are a match to TRBD2. The CDR3 extends over 15 amino acids. After removal of 4 bases from V and 1 base from J, the junction contained 3 bases not matched to a gene. CDR1 and CDR2 from the germline V gene are LGHNA and YSLEER. CDR3 coding DNA: TGCGCCAGCAGCCGCGGGGGGGCGGGCACAGATACGCAGTATTTT. It yields the protein CASSRGGAGTDTQYF.

The J gene is TRBJ1-5, the V gene TRBV19, with 7 bases that match TRBD1. V was pared by 5 bases and J by 5 bases, with 12 bases of the junction left unmatched. This CDR3 has 16 residues. CDR1 LNHDA and CDR2 SQIVND come from the germline V gene (reference sequence). The CDR3 reads CASSAIPNRGDQPQHF. In DNA, the CDR3 is TGTGCCAGTAGTGCCATACCCAACAGGGGCGATCAGCCCCAGCATTTT.

The chain joins TRBV2 to TRBJ1-4; perhaps TRBD1 as D (5 bases). The CDR3 runs to 15 residues. The germline V gene has CDR1 SNHLY and CDR2 FYNNEI. V dropped 8 bases and J dropped 4 bases, with 17 bases sitting between them. The DNA of the CDR3 is TGTGCCAGCTATGGAAAAGGAAGGGGTAATGAAAAACTGTTTTTT. Translated, it gives CASYGKGRGNEKLFF. The full variable domain, completed using reference TRBV2 and TRBJ1-4, is EPEVTQTPSHQVTQMGQEVILRCVPISNHLYFYWYRQILGQKVEFLVSFYNNEISEKSEIFDDQFSVERPDGSNFTLKIRSTKLEDSAMYFCASYGKGRGNEKLFFGSGTQLSVL.

The chain recombines TRBV15 with TRBJ2-3; TRBD1 is a possible D gene (5 bases). The V gene's germline CDR1 is LNHNV and CDR2 YYDKDF (reference sequence). The CDR3 consists of 13 residues. The V end lost 3 bases, the J end lost 4 bases, and 8 bases lay between the germline ends. The DNA of the CDR3 is TGTGCCACCAGCAGGGGGCTCGCAGATACGCAGTATTTT. Its translation is CATSRGLADTQYF.

The rearrangement links TRBV7-9 to TRBJ1-5, with no clear D. The CDR3 runs to 16 residues. Germline values: CDR1 SEHNR, CDR2 FQNEAQ (reference sequence). Trimming left V 1 base short and J 3 bases short, with 13 bases between. For the CDR3, the DNA is TGTGCCAGCAGCTTAGAAGTGTCCGGACTCAATCAGCCCCAGCATTTT. Translated: CASSLEVSGLNQPQHF.

The chain links TRBV6-2 or TRBV6-3 to TRBJ2-7; the D gene is possibly TRBD1 (5 bases). This CDR3 region has 13 residues. The V gene's germline CDR1 is MNHEY and CDR2 SVGEGT. The V end was cut by 2 bases, the J end by 0 bases, with 5 bases between. The CDR3 DNA reads as TGTGCCAGCAGTTACGACAGCTCCTACGAGCAGTACTTC. It codes for CASSYDSSYEQYF.

V usage is TRBV2 and J usage is TRBJ1-2; no clear D gene. CDR3 size: 14 residues. V shed 3 bases and J shed 5 bases, with 13 bases lying between them. Germline V gene sequence: CDR1 SNHLY, CDR2 FYNNEI. CDR3 sequence: CASSELNSIYGYTF. CDR3 in DNA: TGTGCCAGCAGTGAGCTTAACAGTATATATGGCTACACCTTC. Using reference TRBV2 and TRBJ1-2 for the parts outside the CDR3, the full variable domain is EPEVTQTPSHQVTQMGQEVILRCVPISNHLYFYWYRQILGQKVEFLVSFYNNEISEKSEIFDDQFSVERPDGSNFTLKIRSTKLEDSAMYFCASSELNSIYGYTFGSGTRLTVV.

This rearrangement joins TRBV9 to TRBJ2-5; 10 bases match TRBD1. The V gene's germline CDR1 is SGDLS and CDR2 YYNGEE. This CDR3 comprises 14 residues. V was clipped by 3 bases and J by 1 base; unmatched bases: 0. The CDR3 DNA follows: TGTGCCAGCAGCGGACAGGGGGCCCAAGAGACCCAGTACTTC. Its protein is CASSGQGAQETQYF.

This rearrangement joins TRBV24-1 to TRBJ2-3; TRBD1 aligns across 7 bases. Germline-derived CDR1 and CDR2 are KGHDR and SFDVKD. This CDR3 contains 13 residues. V shed 9 bases and J 5 bases; nucleotides not matched to a gene: 7. CDR3 sequence: CATGGTGEDTQYF. The CDR3 DNA is TGTGCCACCGGGGGTACAGGGGAAGATACGCAGTATTTT.

CDR3 sequence reads: CASRIRGDASYEQYF. CDR3 nucleotide sequence: TGTGCAAGTCGCATACGTGGTGATGCGTCCTACGAGCAGTACTTC. V gene TRBV12-2 combines with J gene TRBJ2-7; TRBD2 was called by the table and not checked on the DNA. TRBV12-2 is reported as a pseudogene. This CDR3 contains 15 residues.

J is TRBJ1-2 and V is TRBV28, with D maybe TRBD1 (6 bases). Germline V CDR1 and CDR2: MDHEN, SYDVKM. Trimming cost V 3 bases and J 4 bases, with 9 bases left between them. The CDR3 spans 13 residues. The CDR3 spells CASSFGRGYGYTF. CDR3 DNA: TGTGCCAGCAGTTTCGGCAGGGGCTATGGCTACACCTTC.

The chain uses TRBV4-3 and TRBJ1-5; D possibly corresponds to TRBD1 (6 bases). The germline V gene has CDR1 LGHNA and CDR2 YSLEER. V lost 0 bases to trimming and J lost 2 bases, with 8 bases between them. The CDR3 consists of 15 residues. DNA of the CDR3: TGCGCCAGCAGCCAAGATAAGGGGGGCAATCAGCCCCAGCATTTT. This encodes CASSQDKGGNQPQHF.

On this clone: Other DNA sequences from this sample encode an identical CDR3 as well. The J gene is TRBJ1-2, the V gene TRBV7-9, with 7 bases aligning to TRBD1. V lost 4 bases, J lost 4 bases, and 6 bases stayed unmatched. The CDR3 spans 14 residues. Looked up from germline, CDR1 is SEHNR and CDR2 is FQNEAQ (reference sequence). The CDR3 protein is CASSSQTGPYGYTF. CDR3 DNA sequence: TGTGCCAGCAGCTCCCAGACAGGGCCCTATGGCTACACCTTC.

The chain joins TRBV7-3 to TRBJ2-1; 7 nucleotides line up with TRBD2. V lost 4 bases to trimming and J lost 2 bases; unmatched junction nucleotides: 5. Germline V gives CDR1 SGHTA, CDR2 FQGTGA. CDR3 length equals 15 residues. CDR3 protein: CASSSRAGAYNEQFF. Here the CDR3 DNA reads TGTGCCAGCAGCTCCCGGGCGGGGGCCTACAATGAGCAGTTCTTC. The variable domain in full, with the rest retrieved from reference TRBV7-3 and TRBJ2-1, is GAGVSQTPSNKVTEKGKYVELRCDPISGHTALYWYRQSLGQGPEFLIYFQGTGAADDSGLPNDRFFAVRPEGSVSTLKIQRTERGDSAVYLCASSSRAGAYNEQFFGPGTRLTVL.

The chain has TRBV27 and TRBJ2-3; D remains unclear. V shed 6 bases and J shed 6 bases, with 22 bases lying between them. Germline assignment: CDR1 MNHEY and CDR2 SMNVEV (reference sequence). The CDR3 sequence is 16 residues long. The CDR3 sequence: CASSEIVGVGWDTQYF. Written as DNA, the CDR3 is TGTGCCAGCAGCGAAATCGTAGGAGTTGGGTGGGATACGCAGTATTTT.

The rearrangement links TRBV5-4 to TRBJ2-1; D perhaps matches TRBD2 (6 bases). Trimming left V 2 bases short and J 5 bases short, with 14 bases between. The CDR3 totals 15 residues. Germline values: CDR1 SGHNT, CDR2 YYREEE (reference sequence). CDR3 DNA: TGTGCCAGCAGCTTTGGGACTTTAAACCACAATGAGCAGTTCTTC. Translated, it gives CASSFGTLNHNEQFF.

A single count supports this clone. Here the CDR3 reads CASSLDRQYGYTF. CDR3 nucleotides: TGTGCCAGCAGCCTCGACAGACAATATGGCTACACCTTC. The genes are TRBV5-6 and TRBJ1-2; the D gene is possibly TRBD1 (5 bases). From germline, CDR1 is SGHDT and CDR2 YYEEEE. V was pared by 4 bases and J by 5 bases, with 12 bases between. CDR3 length equals 13 residues. Looking up the rest from reference TRBV5-6 and TRBJ1-2 gives the full variable domain: DAGVTQSPTHLIKTRGQQVTLRCSPKSGHDTVSWYQQALGQGPQFIFQYYEEEERQRGNFPDRFSGHQFPNYSSELNVNALLLGDSALYLCASSLDRQYGYTFGSGTRLTVV.

This chain uses TRBV11-3 with TRBJ2-1; 9 nucleotides agree with TRBD2. This CDR3 has 18 amino acids. V dropped 4 bases and J dropped 1; count of bases not matched to a gene: 11. CDR1 is SGHNT and CDR2 is YENEEA in the germline V gene. For the CDR3, the DNA is TGTGCCAGCAGCTCGCGGGGCGGGGGGGCTGGTTCCTACAATGAGCAGTTCTTC. Translated, it gives CASSSRGGGAGSYNEQFF.

The rearrangement joins TRBV30 to TRBJ1-1, with D perhaps TRBD1 (6 bases). Germline V gives CDR1 GTSNPN, CDR2 SVGIG (reference sequence). CDR3 size: 12 residues. Trimming stripped 5 bases from V and 7 bases from J, with 14 bases between. Here the CDR3 reads CAWGDAGDEAFF. As DNA, the CDR3 is TGTGCCTGGGGGGACGCAGGGGATGAAGCTTTCTTT. The full variable domain, completed using reference TRBV30 and TRBJ1-1, is SQTIHQWPATLVQPVGSPLSLECTVEGTSNPNLYWYRQAAGRGLQLLFYSVGIGQISSEVPQNLSASRPQDRQFILSSKKLLLSDSGFYLCAWGDAGDEAFFGQGTRLTVV.